This T cell receptor (beta chain) was captured by sequencing in a study of T cells expressing NK-cell markers. Study details: Sorted CD3+CD56+NKG2C+, CD3+CD56+NKG2C- and CD3+CD56-NKG2C+ T-cell subsets were beta-chain profiled. In the group of eight sequenced donors, seven were HCMV-seropositive and one was seronegative.

5'RACE template switching with UMIs generated TCR beta cDNA. TCRdb reprocessed the 5' RACE reads, with one entry per CDR3 protein and no DNA. The sample table includes over 120,000 distinct CDR3 sequences. Comment on this clonotype: What it binds is unknown.

The CDR3 spans 15 residues. Germline CDR1 MNHEY, CDR2 SMNVEV (reference sequence). Study results and caveats: The study found dominant NKG2C+ clonotypes at 1.0-7.0% of CD8+ T cells in roughly six donors.

The chain joins TRBV27 to TRBJ1-1. This sequence was found in a man between 18 and 29 years old in good health. Sequencing used blood T cells: a sorted CD56 or NKG2C T cell subset, CD4+ or CD8+ T cells, or bulk PBMC T cells (not recorded which). CDR3 in amino acids: CASSSAGDPNTEAFF.